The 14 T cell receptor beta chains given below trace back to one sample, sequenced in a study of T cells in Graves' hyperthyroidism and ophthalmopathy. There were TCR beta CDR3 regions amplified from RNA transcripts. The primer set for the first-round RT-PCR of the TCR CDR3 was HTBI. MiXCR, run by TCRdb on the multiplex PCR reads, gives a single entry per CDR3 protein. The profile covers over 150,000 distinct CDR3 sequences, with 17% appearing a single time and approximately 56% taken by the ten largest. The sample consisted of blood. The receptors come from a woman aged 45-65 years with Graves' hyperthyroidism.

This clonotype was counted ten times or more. CDR3 residues: CSARESSGYSTDTQYF. The DNA of the CDR3 is TGCAGTGCTAGAGAGTCTAGCGGGTATAGCACAGATACGCAGTATTTT. The chain combines TRBV20-1 with TRBJ2-3, with 8 bases fitting TRBD2. CDR1 DFQATT and CDR2 SNEGSKA come from the germline V gene (reference sequence). The CDR3 sequence is 16 residues long. The ends lost 0 bases at V and 0 bases at J; junction bases unmatched: 5.

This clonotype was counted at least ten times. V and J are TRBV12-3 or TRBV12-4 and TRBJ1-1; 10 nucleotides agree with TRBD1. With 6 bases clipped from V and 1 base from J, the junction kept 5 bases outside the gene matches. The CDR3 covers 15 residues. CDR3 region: CASRVRQGANTEAFF. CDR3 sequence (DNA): TGTGCCAGCAGAGTTCGACAGGGGGCGAACACTGAAGCTTTCTTT.

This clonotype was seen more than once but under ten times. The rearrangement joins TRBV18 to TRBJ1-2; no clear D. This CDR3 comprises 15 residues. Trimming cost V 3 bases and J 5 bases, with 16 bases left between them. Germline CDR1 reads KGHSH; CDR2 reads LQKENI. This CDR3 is CASSPLSEKTYGYTF. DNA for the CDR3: TGTGCCAGCTCACCGTTATCCGAGAAAACTTATGGCTACACCTTC.

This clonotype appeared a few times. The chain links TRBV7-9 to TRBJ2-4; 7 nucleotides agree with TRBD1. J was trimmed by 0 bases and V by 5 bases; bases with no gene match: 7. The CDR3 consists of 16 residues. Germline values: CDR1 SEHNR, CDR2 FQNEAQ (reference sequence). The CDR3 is CASSPDRILAKNIQYF. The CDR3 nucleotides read TGTGCCAGCAGCCCGGACAGGATTCTAGCCAAAAACATTCAGTACTTC.

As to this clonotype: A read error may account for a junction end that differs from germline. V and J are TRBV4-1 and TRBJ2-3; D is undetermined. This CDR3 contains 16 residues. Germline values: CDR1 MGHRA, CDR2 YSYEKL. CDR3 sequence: CASSQESSSATDTQYF. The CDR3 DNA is TGTGCCAGCAGCCAAGAGTCTTCCAGCGCCACAGATACGCAGTATTTT.

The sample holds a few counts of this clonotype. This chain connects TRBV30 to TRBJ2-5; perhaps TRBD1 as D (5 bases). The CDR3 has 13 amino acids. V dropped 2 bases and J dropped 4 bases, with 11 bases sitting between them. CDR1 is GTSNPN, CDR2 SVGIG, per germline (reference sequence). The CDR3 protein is CAWSPGFRETQYF. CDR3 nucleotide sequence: TGTGCCTGGAGTCCAGGGTTTAGAGAGACCCAGTACTTC. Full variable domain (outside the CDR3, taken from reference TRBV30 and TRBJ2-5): SQTIHQWPATLVQPVGSPLSLECTVEGTSNPNLYWYRQAAGRGLQLLFYSVGIGQISSEVPQNLSASRPQDRQFILSSKKLLLSDSGFYLCAWSPGFRETQYFGPGTRLLVL.

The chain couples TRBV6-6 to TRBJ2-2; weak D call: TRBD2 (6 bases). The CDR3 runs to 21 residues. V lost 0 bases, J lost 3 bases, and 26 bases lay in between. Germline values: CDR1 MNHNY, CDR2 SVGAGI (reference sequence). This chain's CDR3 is CASSYSGGLGKVGTDTGELFF. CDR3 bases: TGTGCCAGCAGTTACTCGGGGGGACTGGGGAAGGTGGGAACGGACACCGGGGAGCTGTTTTTT.

This chain's CDR3 is CSVNRQNQNIQYF. Here the CDR3 DNA reads TGCAGCGTTAACAGGCAGAATCAAAACATTCAGTACTTC. The gene calls are TRBV29-1 and TRBJ2-4; a weak D match, TRBD1 (5 bases). The CDR3 is 13 amino acids. V lost 5 bases and J 5 bases, leaving 13 bases between the germline ends. Germline V gene data show CDR1 as SQVTM and CDR2 as ANQGSEA.

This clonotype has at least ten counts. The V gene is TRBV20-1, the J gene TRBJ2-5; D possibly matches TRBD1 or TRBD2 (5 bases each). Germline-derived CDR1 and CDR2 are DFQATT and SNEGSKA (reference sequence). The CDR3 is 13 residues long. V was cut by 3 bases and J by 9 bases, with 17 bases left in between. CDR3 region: CSASLDGRGAQYF. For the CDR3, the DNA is TGCAGTGCTAGCCTTGACGGGCGAGGGGCCCAGTACTTC.

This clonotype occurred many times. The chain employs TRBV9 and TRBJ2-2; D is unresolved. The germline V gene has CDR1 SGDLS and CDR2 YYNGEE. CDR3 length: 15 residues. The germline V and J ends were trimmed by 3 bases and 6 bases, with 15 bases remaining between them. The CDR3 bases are TGTGCCAGCAGCGGGAATTCGAATTCAGCCGGGGAGCTGTTTTTT. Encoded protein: CASSGNSNSAGELFF.

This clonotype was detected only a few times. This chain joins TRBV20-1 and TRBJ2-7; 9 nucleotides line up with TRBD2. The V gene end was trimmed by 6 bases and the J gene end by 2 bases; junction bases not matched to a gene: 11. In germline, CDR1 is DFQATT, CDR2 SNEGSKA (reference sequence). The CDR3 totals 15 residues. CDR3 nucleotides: TGCAGTGCCCCGACCGGCTCTAGCGGGACCTACGAGCAGTACTTC. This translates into CSAPTGSSGTYEQYF.

For the CDR3, the DNA is TGTGCCAGTAGTATTTCGGGGGTAGCGGGGTACACAGATACGCAGTATTTT. This translates into CASSISGVAGYTDTQYF. This chain links TRBV19 with TRBJ2-3; 8 bases are a match to TRBD2. The germline CDR1 and CDR2 sequences are LNHDA and SQIVND (reference sequence). The CDR3 spans 17 residues. Trimming took 3 bases from V and 2 from J; bases not matched to a gene: 10.

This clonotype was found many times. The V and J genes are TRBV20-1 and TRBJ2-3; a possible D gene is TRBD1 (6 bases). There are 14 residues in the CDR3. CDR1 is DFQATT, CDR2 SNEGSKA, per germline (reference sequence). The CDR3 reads CSIPGSGESGTQYF. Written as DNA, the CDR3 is TGCAGCATCCCCGGGTCAGGGGAAAGCGGTACGCAGTATTTT.

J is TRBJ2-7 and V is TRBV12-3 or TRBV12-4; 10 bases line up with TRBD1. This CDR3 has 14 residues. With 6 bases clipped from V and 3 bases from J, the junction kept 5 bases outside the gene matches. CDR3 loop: CASRKTGGSYEQYF. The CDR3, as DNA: TGTGCCAGCAGAAAGACAGGGGGCAGCTACGAGCAGTACTTC.